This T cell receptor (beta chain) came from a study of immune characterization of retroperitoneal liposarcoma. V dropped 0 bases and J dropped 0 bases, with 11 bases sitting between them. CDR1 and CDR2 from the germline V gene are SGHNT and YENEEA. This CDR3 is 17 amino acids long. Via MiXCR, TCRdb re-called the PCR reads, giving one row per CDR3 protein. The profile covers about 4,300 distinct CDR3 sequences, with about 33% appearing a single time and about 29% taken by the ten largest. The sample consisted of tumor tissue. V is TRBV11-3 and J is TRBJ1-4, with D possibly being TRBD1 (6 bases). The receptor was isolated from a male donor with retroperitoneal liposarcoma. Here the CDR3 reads CASSLDGQSPTNEKLFF. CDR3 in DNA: TGTGCCAGCAGCTTAGATGGACAGTCCCCAACTAATGAAAAACTGTTTTTT.